Shown below are 8 T cell receptor beta chains from a single sample sequenced in a study of cytomegalovirus exposure and HLA in healthy donors. The study ran its PCR with 60 Vbeta and 13 Jbeta primers. Produced via immunoSEQ multiplex PCR; TCRdb's table is partial and in-frame only. This table holds approximately 80,000 clones, 73% found once. Sequenced material: PBMCs. The receptors originated from a woman in her forties in good health and CMV-seropositive.

This chain connects TRBV5-1 to TRBJ2-7; the match to TRBD1 covers 8 bases. V shed 5 bases and J 5 bases; nucleotides not matched to a gene: 6. Germline CDR1 reads SGHRS; CDR2 reads YFSETQ. The CDR3 covers 13 residues. The CDR3 DNA reads TGCGCCAGCAGGCAGGGGGCTAAGGACGAGCAGTACTTC. Translated, it gives CASRQGAKDEQYF. The full variable domain, with the rest looked up from reference TRBV5-1 and TRBJ2-7, is KAGVTQTPRYLIKTRGQQVTLSCSPISGHRSVSWYQQTPGQGLQFLFEYFSETQRNKGNFPGRFSGRQFSNSRSEMNVSTLELGDSALYLCASRQGAKDEQYFGPGTRLTVT.

This clone was counted once. The chain carries TRBV5-1 and TRBJ1-2, with 7 nucleotides matching TRBD1. CDR1 and CDR2 from the germline V gene are SGHRS and YFSETQ. The CDR3 loop spans 14 amino acids. The V segment lost 2 bases and the J segment 5 bases; nucleotides outside the gene matches: 6. The CDR3 DNA reads as TGCGCCAGCAGCTTCGGGACAGACTTTTATGGCTACACCTTC. Translation: CASSFGTDFYGYTF.

The rearrangement joins TRBV11-2 to TRBJ2-1; 10 bases map to TRBD2. From germline, CDR1 is SGHAT and CDR2 FQNNGV. Trimming at V came to 4 bases and at J to 4 bases, leaving 10 bases not matched to a gene. CDR3 size: 17 residues. The CDR3 region is CASSSRGWTSGYNEQFF. The CDR3, as DNA: TGTGCCAGCAGCTCCCGCGGCTGGACTAGCGGATACAATGAGCAGTTCTTC.

J is TRBJ1-1 and V is TRBV13; no definite D call. The CDR3 is made up of 14 amino acids. Germline V CDR1 and CDR2: PRHDT, FYEKMQ (reference sequence). Trimming cost V 0 bases and J 2 bases, with 7 bases left between them. For the CDR3, the DNA is TGTGCCAGCAGCTTAGGACCGGTTAACACTGAAGCTTTCTTT. This codes for CASSLGPVNTEAFF. Filled out from reference TRBV13 and TRBJ1-1, the complete variable domain reads AAGVIQSPRHLIKEKRETATLKCYPIPRHDTVYWYQQGPGQDPQFLISFYEKMQSDKGSIPDRFSAQQFSDYHSELNMSSLELGDSALYFCASSLGPVNTEAFFGQGTRLTVV.

This clone came up a few times. V is TRBV30 and J is TRBJ1-4; perhaps TRBD1 as D (5 bases). Germline CDR1 is GTSNPN and CDR2 is SVGIG (reference sequence). This CDR3 is 13 amino acids long. V lost 4 bases and J 2 bases, leaving 8 bases between the germline ends. CDR3 sequence reads: CAWTRGTNEKLFF. The CDR3 bases are TGTGCCTGGACTCGGGGGACTAATGAAAAACTGTTTTTT.

The chain recombines TRBV7-2 with TRBJ2-1; 7 bases map to TRBD2. Losses at the gene ends were 5 bases for V and 5 bases for J; bases not matched to a gene: 9. This CDR3 comprises 15 residues. Germline CDR1 reads SGHTA; CDR2 reads FQGNSA. CDR3 nucleotides: TGTGCCAGCAGCGCTACCGGGACTACCAACAATGAGCAGTTCTTC. Amino acid sequence: CASSATGTTNNEQFF.

The J gene is TRBJ1-2, the V gene TRBV6-5; D is undetermined. The germline gives CDR1 MNHEY, CDR2 SVGAGI. The CDR3 contains 14 residues. Trimming removed 6 bases at V and 3 bases at J, with 14 bases between. Here the CDR3 reads CASRENKAHYGYTF. DNA for the CDR3: TGTGCCAGCAGGGAGAACAAGGCTCACTATGGCTACACCTTC.

The rearrangement joins TRBV6-5 to TRBJ1-1; D gene unclear. V shed 2 bases and J shed 0 bases, with 10 bases lying between them. CDR1 and CDR2 from the germline V gene are MNHEY and SVGAGI. The length of the CDR3 is 15 residues. The CDR3 coding sequence is TGTGCCAGCAGTTACGCCGGAGGGATGAACACTGAAGCTTTCTTT. Its protein product is CASSYAGGMNTEAFF.